This is a list of T cell receptor beta chains from one sample in a study of B cell selection in AIRE deficiency. Sequencing was performed with immunoSEQ multiplex PCR; in TCRdb, only in-frame clones are kept and a portion is missing. Of around 18,000 clones in the sample, 85% to 95% were seen once. Sequencing was carried out using CD4+CD25+ Tregs sorted from PBMCs. The source is a human donor in good health. Both conserved end residues are part of each CDR3. Fields, in order: D gene, clone size, V gene, J gene, CDR3 length, CDR3 protein, CDR3 DNA. D genes are given only for firm matches. The size field is filled for only some rows; it gives once, few, many or a size class.

D gene: NA; clone size: NA; V gene: TRBV5-1; J gene: TRBJ1-1; CDR3 length: 13; CDR3 protein: CASSAASGAEAFF; CDR3 DNA: TGCGCCAGCAGCGCCGCGAGCGGGGCTGAAGCTTTCTTT
D gene: NA; clone size: NA; V gene: TRBV20-1; J gene: TRBJ2-7; CDR3 length: 11; CDR3 protein: CSAYGRAEQYF; CDR3 DNA: TGCAGTGCCTACGGAAGGGCCGAGCAGTACTTC
D gene: TRBD1; clone size: NA; V gene: TRBV4-1; J gene: TRBJ1-1; CDR3 length: 14; CDR3 protein: CASSANRGDAEAFF; CDR3 DNA: TGCGCCAGCAGCGCCAACAGGGGGGACGCTGAAGCTTTCTTT
D gene: TRBD2; clone size: NA; V gene: TRBV10-3; J gene: TRBJ2-7; CDR3 length: 14; CDR3 protein: CAISEGAGSYEQYF; CDR3 DNA: TGTGCCATCAGTGAGGGAGCGGGGAGCTACGAGCAGTACTTC
D gene: TRBD2; clone size: NA; V gene: TRBV5-1; J gene: TRBJ2-5; CDR3 length: 14; CDR3 protein: CASSLTSGRETQYF; CDR3 DNA: TGCGCCAGCAGCTTGACTAGCGGGAGAGAGACCCAGTACTTC
D gene: NA; clone size: NA; V gene: TRBV10-3; J gene: TRBJ2-1; CDR3 length: 16; CDR3 protein: CAISDYGGSSYNEQFF; CDR3 DNA: TGTGCCATCAGTGACTATGGGGGGAGCTCCTACAATGAGCAGTTCTTC
D gene: NA; clone size: NA; V gene: TRBV4-3; J gene: TRBJ1-4; CDR3 length: 16; CDR3 protein: CASSQDLSATNEKLFF; CDR3 DNA: TGCGCCAGCAGCCAAGATCTGAGCGCAACTAATGAAAAACTGTTTTTT
D gene: NA; clone size: once; V gene: TRBV10-3; J gene: TRBJ2-3; CDR3 length: 16; CDR3 protein: CAISESGASFTDTQYF; CDR3 DNA: TGTGCCATCAGTGAATCGGGGGCCTCTTTCACAGATACGCAGTATTTT
D gene: NA; clone size: few; V gene: TRBV14; J gene: TRBJ2-5; CDR3 length: 14; CDR3 protein: CASSQGARSETQYF; CDR3 DNA: TGTGCCAGCAGCCAGGGGGCGCGCAGTGAGACCCAGTACTTC
D gene: NA; clone size: NA; V gene: TRBV7-3; J gene: TRBJ2-1; CDR3 length: 14; CDR3 protein: CASSLTAGNNEQFF; CDR3 DNA: TGTGCCAGCAGCTTAACGGCCGGAAACAATGAGCAGTTCTTC
D gene: TRBD2; clone size: NA; V gene: TRBV20-1; J gene: TRBJ2-7; CDR3 length: 11; CDR3 protein: CSAELGTRQYF; CDR3 DNA: TGCAGTGCCGAACTCGGGACTAGGCAGTACTTC
D gene: NA; clone size: NA; V gene: TRBV14; J gene: TRBJ2-5; CDR3 length: 13; CDR3 protein: CASSQGRSETQYF; CDR3 DNA: TGTGCCAGCAGCCAGGGACGCTCGGAGACCCAGTACTTC
D gene: NA; clone size: once; V gene: TRBV7-9; J gene: TRBJ2-7; CDR3 length: 15; CDR3 protein: CASSPGVLDLYEQYF; CDR3 DNA: TGTGCCAGCAGCCCAGGTGTCCTGGACCTATACGAGCAGTACTTC
D gene: TRBD1; clone size: NA; V gene: TRBV28; J gene: TRBJ1-2; CDR3 length: 15; CDR3 protein: CASSTTGGLNYGYTF; CDR3 DNA: TGTGCCAGCAGTACGACAGGGGGACTTAACTATGGCTACACCTTC
D gene: NA; clone size: NA; V gene: TRBV6-5; J gene: TRBJ2-6; CDR3 length: 14; CDR3 protein: CASSSTGGANVLTF; CDR3 DNA: TGTGCCAGCAGTTCTACCGGTGGGGCCAACGTCCTGACTTTC
D gene: NA; clone size: NA; V gene: TRBV6-6; J gene: TRBJ1-2; CDR3 length: 12; CDR3 protein: CASTVGGYGYTF; CDR3 DNA: TGTGCCAGCACCGTGGGGGGCTATGGCTACACCTTC
D gene: NA; clone size: NA; V gene: TRBV6-6; J gene: TRBJ2-7; CDR3 length: 13; CDR3 protein: CASSLGHVHEQYF; CDR3 DNA: TGTGCCAGCAGTTTAGGACACGTCCACGAGCAGTACTTC
D gene: NA; clone size: NA; V gene: TRBV7-6; J gene: TRBJ2-2; CDR3 length: 16; CDR3 protein: CASSLFSLDNTGELFF; CDR3 DNA: TGTGCCAGCAGCTTATTTAGTCTTGACAACACCGGGGAGCTGTTTTTT
D gene: NA; clone size: once; V gene: TRBV28; J gene: TRBJ1-5; CDR3 length: 13; CDR3 protein: CASSFLDSRPQHF; CDR3 DNA: TGTGCCAGCAGTTTCCTCGACTCCCGGCCCCAGCATTTT
D gene: NA; clone size: once; V gene: TRBV7-9; J gene: TRBJ1-4; CDR3 length: 14; CDR3 protein: CASSSVPGLEKLFF; CDR3 DNA: TGTGCCAGCAGCTCTGTCCCGGGACTAGAAAAACTGTTTTTT
D gene: NA; clone size: NA; V gene: TRBV5-4; J gene: TRBJ2-5; CDR3 length: 16; CDR3 protein: CASSLVPGRGGETQYF; CDR3 DNA: TGTGCCAGCAGCTTGGTACCGGGCAGGGGAGGAGAGACCCAGTACTTC
D gene: NA; clone size: NA; V gene: TRBV27; J gene: TRBJ1-3; CDR3 length: 15; CDR3 protein: CASSLHGSAGNTIYF; CDR3 DNA: TGTGCCAGCAGTTTACATGGAAGTGCTGGAAACACCATATATTTT
D gene: NA; clone size: NA; V gene: TRBV4-2; J gene: TRBJ2-2; CDR3 length: 17; CDR3 protein: CASSHIGTGTLTGELFF; CDR3 DNA: TGTGCCAGCAGCCACATCGGGACCGGGACACTCACCGGGGAGCTGTTTTTT
D gene: TRBD1; clone size: NA; V gene: TRBV6-5; J gene: TRBJ2-3; CDR3 length: 15; CDR3 protein: CASSYSPRQGDTQYF; CDR3 DNA: TGTGCCAGCAGTTACTCGCCCCGACAGGGGGATACGCAGTATTTT
D gene: TRBD2; clone size: once; V gene: TRBV28; J gene: TRBJ2-1; CDR3 length: 15; CDR3 protein: CASSPGLADGLPQFF; CDR3 DNA: TGTGCCAGCAGCCCCGGACTAGCGGACGGCCTCCCTCAGTTCTTC
D gene: TRBD2; clone size: NA; V gene: TRBV11-3; J gene: TRBJ2-1; CDR3 length: 16; CDR3 protein: CASSRGLAGEPREQFF; CDR3 DNA: TGTGCCAGCAGCCGTGGACTAGCGGGGGAGCCCCGTGAGCAGTTCTTC
D gene: TRBD2; clone size: NA; V gene: TRBV9; J gene: TRBJ2-4; CDR3 length: 17; CDR3 protein: CASTLIPSGGLKNIQYF; CDR3 DNA: TGTGCCAGCACCCTCATCCCCAGCGGGGGCCTTAAAAACATTCAGTACTTC
D gene: TRBD1; clone size: NA; V gene: TRBV7-8; J gene: TRBJ2-1; CDR3 length: 13; CDR3 protein: CASSLWTGNEQFF; CDR3 DNA: TGTGCCAGCAGCTTATGGACAGGGAATGAGCAGTTCTTC
D gene: TRBD2; clone size: once; V gene: TRBV18; J gene: TRBJ2-3; CDR3 length: 18; CDR3 protein: CASSPPSAGGVRRDTQYF; CDR3 DNA: TGTGCCAGCTCACCCCCCTCGGCGGGAGGAGTAAGGCGAGATACGCAGTATTTT
D gene: NA; clone size: NA; V gene: TRBV6-1; J gene: TRBJ1-5; CDR3 length: 17; CDR3 protein: CASSGRWGLDSNQPQHF; CDR3 DNA: TGTGCCAGCAGTGGTAGGTGGGGGCTAGATAGCAATCAGCCCCAGCATTTT
D gene: NA; clone size: NA; V gene: TRBV21-1; J gene: TRBJ2-5; CDR3 length: 15; CDR3 protein: CASSKERRMGETQYF; CDR3 DNA: TGTGCCAGCAGCAAAGAGAGACGGATGGGAGAGACCCAGTACTTC
D gene: TRBD2; clone size: once; V gene: TRBV27; J gene: TRBJ2-5; CDR3 length: 14; CDR3 protein: CASSIIGLAETQYF; CDR3 DNA: TGTGCCAGCAGTATTATCGGACTAGCGGAGACCCAGTACTTC
D gene: TRBD2; clone size: once; V gene: TRBV7-8; J gene: TRBJ2-1; CDR3 length: 17; CDR3 protein: CASRSHTSGRAWNEQFF; CDR3 DNA: TGTGCCAGCAGATCCCATACTAGCGGGAGGGCTTGGAATGAGCAGTTCTTC
D gene: NA; clone size: NA; V gene: TRBV13; J gene: TRBJ2-5; CDR3 length: 12; CDR3 protein: CASSLLGETQYF; CDR3 DNA: TGTGCCAGCAGCTTACTGGGGGAGACCCAGTACTTC
D gene: NA; clone size: NA; V gene: TRBV2; J gene: TRBJ1-6; CDR3 length: 15; CDR3 protein: CASSQKHRTNSPLHF; CDR3 DNA: TGTGCCAGCAGTCAAAAACACAGGACCAATTCACCCCTCCACTTT
D gene: TRBD2; clone size: NA; V gene: TRBV5-4; J gene: TRBJ2-7; CDR3 length: 14; CDR3 protein: CASSRREGGHEQYF; CDR3 DNA: TGTGCCAGCAGTAGACGGGAGGGTGGCCACGAGCAGTACTTC
D gene: NA; clone size: NA; V gene: TRBV28; J gene: TRBJ1-4; CDR3 length: 18; CDR3 protein: CASSLFTVTDRGDEKLFF; CDR3 DNA: TGTGCCAGCAGTTTATTTACCGTCACGGACCGGGGGGATGAAAAACTGTTTTTT
D gene: NA; clone size: once; V gene: TRBV6-6; J gene: TRBJ1-5; CDR3 length: 14; CDR3 protein: CASSYFPGSQPQHF; CDR3 DNA: TGTGCCAGCAGTTATTTCCCAGGGAGTCAGCCCCAGCATTTT
D gene: NA; clone size: NA; V gene: TRBV27; J gene: TRBJ1-5; CDR3 length: 15; CDR3 protein: CASSLNRDSNQPQHF; CDR3 DNA: TGTGCCAGCAGTTTGAACCGGGATAGCAATCAGCCCCAGCATTTT
D gene: TRBD1; clone size: NA; V gene: TRBV6-5; J gene: TRBJ1-6; CDR3 length: 13; CDR3 protein: CASGTTGSSPLHF; CDR3 DNA: TGTGCCAGCGGAACGACAGGGAGTTCACCCCTCCACTTT
D gene: NA; clone size: NA; V gene: TRBV10-3; J gene: TRBJ2-1; CDR3 length: 13; CDR3 protein: CAISLEEYHEQFF; CDR3 DNA: TGTGCCATCAGTCTAGAGGAGTACCATGAGCAGTTCTTC
D gene: NA; clone size: NA; V gene: TRBV5-6; J gene: TRBJ2-7; CDR3 length: 15; CDR3 protein: CASSLVASRVREQYF; CDR3 DNA: TGTGCCAGCAGCTTGGTAGCCAGCCGGGTTCGTGAGCAGTACTTC
D gene: NA; clone size: NA; V gene: TRBV5-1; J gene: TRBJ1-2; CDR3 length: 14; CDR3 protein: CASSSETGSYGYTF; CDR3 DNA: TGCGCCAGCAGCAGCGAGACAGGAAGCTATGGCTACACCTTC
D gene: TRBD1; clone size: once; V gene: TRBV25-1; J gene: TRBJ1-1; CDR3 length: 14; CDR3 protein: CASRPRDRGTEAFF; CDR3 DNA: TGTGCCAGCAGACCCCGGGACAGGGGTACTGAAGCTTTCTTT
D gene: NA; clone size: NA; V gene: TRBV7-2; J gene: TRBJ1-3; CDR3 length: 12; CDR3 protein: CASSPMPDTIYF; CDR3 DNA: TGTGCCAGCAGCCCAATGCCGGACACCATATATTTT
D gene: NA; clone size: NA; V gene: TRBV27; J gene: TRBJ1-6; CDR3 length: 15; CDR3 protein: CASSLSGLYNSPLHF; CDR3 DNA: TGTGCCAGCAGTTTGTCAGGCCTCTATAATTCACCCCTCCACTTT
D gene: TRBD1; clone size: NA; V gene: TRBV28; J gene: TRBJ1-1; CDR3 length: 16; CDR3 protein: CASRNLGTGANTEAFF; CDR3 DNA: TGTGCCAGCAGAAACCTCGGGACAGGGGCGAACACTGAAGCTTTCTTT
D gene: NA; clone size: NA; V gene: TRBV7-2; J gene: TRBJ2-5; CDR3 length: 12; CDR3 protein: CASSLAPETQYF; CDR3 DNA: TGTGCCAGCAGCTTAGCACCCGAGACCCAGTACTTC
D gene: TRBD2; clone size: NA; V gene: TRBV28; J gene: TRBJ2-1; CDR3 length: 15; CDR3 protein: CASSFLGLAGSEQFF; CDR3 DNA: TGTGCCAGCAGTTTCTTGGGACTAGCGGGAAGTGAGCAGTTCTTC
D gene: TRBD1; clone size: NA; V gene: TRBV16; J gene: TRBJ1-3; CDR3 length: 15; CDR3 protein: CASSQSTGSGNTIYF; CDR3 DNA: TGTGCCAGCAGCCAATCGACAGGGTCTGGAAACACCATATATTTT
D gene: TRBD1; clone size: NA; V gene: TRBV5-1; J gene: TRBJ2-2; CDR3 length: 17; CDR3 protein: CASHTSAQGTNTGELFF; CDR3 DNA: TGCGCCAGCCATACAAGTGCACAGGGGACAAACACCGGGGAGCTGTTTTTT
D gene: TRBD2; clone size: once; V gene: TRBV7-6; J gene: TRBJ2-3; CDR3 length: 18; CDR3 protein: CASSLGEAGDGGTDTQYF; CDR3 DNA: TGTGCCAGCAGCTTAGGAGAAGCGGGGGACGGAGGCACAGATACGCAGTATTTT
D gene: TRBD1; clone size: NA; V gene: TRBV28; J gene: TRBJ1-5; CDR3 length: 22; CDR3 protein: CASSFRQGVSVGSLYGNQPQHF; CDR3 DNA: TGTGCCAGCAGTTTTCGACAGGGGGTCTCAGTGGGTTCCCTCTATGGCAATCAGCCCCAGCATTTT
D gene: TRBD1; clone size: NA; V gene: TRBV27; J gene: TRBJ1-5; CDR3 length: 14; CDR3 protein: CASSPGTGNQPQHF; CDR3 DNA: TGTGCCAGCAGTCCTGGGACAGGGAATCAGCCCCAGCATTTT